Shown below are 23 T cell receptor beta chains from a single sample sequenced in a study of shared clonotypes between healthy human individuals (dated by TCRdb to about 2020). Library preparation used the immunoSEQ multiplex PCR assay. The clones in this table, taken by TCRdb from immuneACCESS, are in-frame only. Not every clone is retained; where verified, under half of the shortfall comes from an unresolved V gene, and the cause of the rest is unknown. This sample comprises hundreds of thousands of clones, around 76% of them detected only once. Jointly, the top ten make up 12% of the sample. Sequencing was performed on PBMCs. The receptors originated from a woman between 40 and 50 years old in good health. Some clones in this sample may be carry-over from other donors' samples.

The chain is built from TRBV10-3 and TRBJ1-2; possible D gene TRBD1, 6 bases. Per germline, CDR1 ENHRY and CDR2 SYGVKD. V was clipped by 4 bases and J by 7 bases, with 10 bases between them. The CDR3 runs 12 residues. DNA of the CDR3: TGTGCCATCAGTGCAGTAGGGGGTGGCTACACCTTC. Translating it yields CAISAVGGGYTF.

On this clone itself: It is likely a read error, because the conserved phenylalanine at the end of the CDR3 is missing. V is TRBV2 and J is TRBJ2-2; TRBD2 matches at 9 bases. CDR1 and CDR2 (germline): SNHLY, FYNNEI. Losses at the gene ends were 4 bases for V and 6 bases for J; bases not matched to a gene: 15. The CDR3 is 18 amino acids. CDR3 bases: TGTGCCAGCAGTGGGAGTGTAGCGGGAGAGGGGGGGCCCGGGGAGCTGTTTTCT. Translation: CASSGSVAGEGGPGELFS.

The V call is TRBV11-2, the J call TRBJ2-1; a weak D match, TRBD2 (5 bases). This CDR3 comprises 13 residues. V was trimmed by 1 base and J by 5 bases, leaving 6 bases between them. From germline, CDR1 is SGHAT and CDR2 FQNNGV. Written as DNA, the CDR3 is TGTGCCAGCAGCTTAGCGGGAAACAATGAGCAGTTCTTC. This sequence encodes CASSLAGNNEQFF.

This clone was seen a few times. The chain employs TRBV6-6 and TRBJ1-1; 9 bases align to TRBD1. The CDR3 sequence is 14 residues long. The germline V gene encodes CDR1 MNHNY and CDR2 SVGAGI (reference sequence). V shed 7 bases and J 4 bases; nucleotides not matched to a gene: 7. The chain's CDR3 is CASTYDRGSTEAFF. The CDR3 DNA follows: TGTGCCAGCACCTACGACAGGGGGAGCACTGAAGCTTTCTTT.

V is TRBV29-1 and J is TRBJ2-1; 7 nucleotides match TRBD2. The V gene's germline CDR1 is SQVTM and CDR2 ANQGSEA. Trimming removed 3 bases from V and 5 bases from J; junction bases left unmatched: 7. The CDR3 extends over 14 amino acids. The CDR3 region has the DNA TGCAGCGTTGATCGGGACTACCGACACAATGAGCAGTTCTTC. Encoded protein: CSVDRDYRHNEQFF.

DNA of the CDR3: TGTGCCAGCAGCCAACTGAGCCTGAACGAGCAGTACTTC. Encoded protein: CASSQLSLNEQYF. The rearrangement uses TRBV14 and TRBJ2-7; unclear D gene. With 2 bases removed from V and 5 bases from J, the gap between germline ends came to 10 bases. The CDR3 length is 13 residues. Germline CDR1 reads SGHDN; CDR2 reads FVKESK.

This chain uses TRBV4-3 with TRBJ2-7; D possibly uses TRBD1 or TRBD2 (5 bases each). Germline lookup yields CDR1 LGHNA and CDR2 YSLEER. The CDR3 has 15 residues. Trimming took off 1 base at V and 6 bases at J, with 16 bases between the two ends. The CDR3 DNA reads TGCGCCAGCAGCCAAGTGGGTGGGAGAGGGGTCGAGCAGTACTTC. It yields the protein CASSQVGGRGVEQYF.

The chain carries TRBV7-3 and TRBJ2-7; 7 nucleotides agree with TRBD2. CDR1 and CDR2 from the germline V gene are SGHTA and FQGTGA. With V trimmed by 1 base and J by 6 bases, 9 bases remained unmatched. CDR3 length: 15 residues. CDR3 bases: TGTGCCAGCAGCTTAAGGCTCGGGGGGATCTCCGAGCAGTACTTC. It yields the protein CASSLRLGGISEQYF.

This clone was picked up one time. The chain links TRBV10-2 to TRBJ2-3; 11 nucleotides agree with TRBD2. CDR1 is WSHSY, CDR2 SAAADI, per germline. CDR3 length equals 15 residues. With 3 bases clipped from V and 1 base from J, the junction kept 0 bases outside the gene matches. CDR3 protein: CASSELAGGTDTQYF. The CDR3 DNA reads TGCGCCAGCAGTGAACTAGCGGGAGGCACAGATACGCAGTATTTT.

CDR3 DNA: TGTGCCAGCAGCTTGGGGGACTCGCGGCAGCCCCAGCATTTT. Translating it yields CASSLGDSRQPQHF. V gene TRBV11-2 combines with J gene TRBJ1-5, with D perhaps TRBD1 (5 bases). The CDR3 spans 14 residues. Germline values: CDR1 SGHAT, CDR2 FQNNGV. The germline V and J ends were trimmed by 3 bases and 7 bases, with 13 bases remaining between them.

V is TRBV6-5 and J is TRBJ1-1, with D perhaps TRBD1 (5 bases). V was trimmed by 0 bases and J by 4 bases, leaving 12 bases between them. The germline V gene encodes CDR1 MNHEY and CDR2 SVGAGI. The CDR3 is 15 amino acids. The CDR3 here is CASSYSKWGSTEAFF. The CDR3 coding sequence is TGTGCCAGCAGTTACTCGAAGTGGGGCAGCACTGAAGCTTTCTTT.

The chain combines TRBV6-5 with TRBJ2-7; D is tentatively TRBD1 or TRBD2 (7 bases each). This CDR3 is built from 15 residues. The germline V gene encodes CDR1 MNHEY and CDR2 SVGAGI. The V end was cut by 6 bases, the J end by 2 bases, with 17 bases between. CDR3 in amino acids: CASRGGTARTYEQYF. In DNA form, the CDR3 reads TGTGCCAGCAGGGGAGGGACAGCGAGAACCTACGAGCAGTACTTC.

The gene calls are TRBV27 and TRBJ2-7; 9 bases line up with TRBD1. CDR1 MNHEY and CDR2 SMNVEV come from the germline V gene (reference sequence). There are 15 residues in the CDR3. With 2 bases clipped from V and 6 bases from J, the junction kept 8 bases outside the gene matches. The CDR3 nucleotides read TGTGCCAGCAGTTTACTTTGGGGACAGGGTATCGAGCAGTACTTC. Amino acids: CASSLLWGQGIEQYF.

Points on this clone: It differs at one base from a far larger clone, so likely a read error. CDR3 sequence reads: CASSLRLAGELEQYF. CDR3 DNA: TGTGCCAGCAGCCTCCGACTAGCGGGAGAACTCGAGCAGTACTTC. V is TRBV13 and J is TRBJ2-7, with TRBD2 identical over 12 bases. After removal of 5 bases from V and 6 bases from J, the junction contained 8 bases not matched to a gene. This CDR3 has 15 residues. Germline CDR1 and CDR2: PRHDT and FYEKMQ (reference sequence).

The chain links TRBV5-1 to TRBJ2-3, with 9 bases lining up with TRBD1. This CDR3 has 16 residues. V trimming: 4 bases; J trimming: 4 bases; junction bases outside the gene matches: 10. Germline lookup yields CDR1 SGHRS and CDR2 YFSETQ. The CDR3 here is CASSRNRDRVADTQYF. In DNA form, the CDR3 reads TGCGCCAGCAGCAGAAACCGGGACAGGGTGGCAGATACGCAGTATTTT.

Note on this clone: One end of the junction does not line up with germline, which may come from a read error. The chain joins TRBV27 to TRBJ2-2, with no clear D. Germline-derived CDR1 and CDR2 are MNHEY and SMNVEV (reference sequence). This CDR3 region has 13 residues. As DNA, the CDR3 is TGTGCCAGCAGTTTATCGTTAACCGCGGAGCTGTTTTTT. Encoded protein: CASSLSLTAELFF.

The chain recombines TRBV28 with TRBJ1-2; D is possibly TRBD1 (5 bases). CDR1 MDHEN and CDR2 SYDVKM come from the germline V gene. V shed 6 bases and J shed 3 bases, with 20 bases lying between them. This CDR3 is built from 16 residues. The CDR3 DNA is TGTGCCAGCAGCCCCCCGGGACCTTCTATCTACTATGGCTACACCTTC. Translation: CASSPPGPSIYYGYTF.

The chain couples TRBV14 to TRBJ2-3; TRBD2 agrees at 11 bases. Per germline, CDR1 SGHDN and CDR2 FVKESK. V gave up 1 base and J gave up 1 base; unmatched junction bases: 1. There are 16 residues in the CDR3. In DNA form, the CDR3 reads TGTGCCAGCAGCCAAGCACTAGCGGGAGGCACAGATACGCAGTATTTT. The encoded protein is CASSQALAGGTDTQYF.

The V gene is TRBV5-1, the J gene TRBJ2-3, with TRBD1 matching over 9 bases. The CDR3 runs to 16 residues. Per the germline V gene, CDR1 is SGHRS and CDR2 is YFSETQ. V gave up 5 bases and J gave up 1 base; unmatched junction bases: 8. The CDR3 nucleotides read TGCGCCAGCAGGGTAACAGGGGGCTCGGGCACAGATACGCAGTATTTT. Translation gives CASRVTGGSGTDTQYF.

This clone was found a few times. The CDR3 DNA reads as TGCGCCAGCAGCCTAGGGGGAGGCCCGAGCTCCTACGAGCAGTACTTC. Encoded protein: CASSLGGGPSSYEQYF. The chain joins TRBV5-1 to TRBJ2-7; D possibly matches TRBD1 or TRBD2 (6 bases each). Looked up from germline, CDR1 is SGHRS and CDR2 is YFSETQ. The CDR3 contains 16 residues. Deletions cut 4 bases from V and 0 bases from J, with 17 bases between.

This clone was detected a few times. The V and J genes are TRBV7-7 and TRBJ2-1, with 12 nucleotides matching TRBD2. The J segment lost 7 bases and the V segment lost 6 bases, leaving 7 bases of the junction unmatched. This CDR3 has 15 residues. Germline loops: CDR1 SSHAT, CDR2 FNYEAQ (reference sequence). In DNA form, the CDR3 reads TGTGCCAGCAGTCCGGGACTAGCGGGCGTTAATGAGCAGTTCTTC. Its translation is CASSPGLAGVNEQFF.

The chain combines TRBV12-5 with TRBJ2-2; no firm D call. Germline CDR1 and CDR2: LGHNT and FRNRAP. The CDR3 extends over 12 amino acids. The V end was cut by 9 bases, the J end by 2 bases, with 7 bases between. The CDR3 here is CASGINTGELFF. CDR3 nucleotide sequence: TGTGCTAGCGGAATTAACACCGGGGAGCTGTTTTTT.

This clone appeared a few times. The chain links TRBV28 to TRBJ1-2, with 8 bases that match TRBD1. V was clipped by 6 bases and J by 8 bases; unmatched bases: 11. The CDR3 consists of 14 residues. CDR1 is MDHEN and CDR2 is SYDVKM in the germline V gene. CDR3: CASSSDRGSWGYTF. In DNA, the CDR3 is TGTGCCAGCAGCTCTGACAGGGGATCATGGGGCTACACCTTC.